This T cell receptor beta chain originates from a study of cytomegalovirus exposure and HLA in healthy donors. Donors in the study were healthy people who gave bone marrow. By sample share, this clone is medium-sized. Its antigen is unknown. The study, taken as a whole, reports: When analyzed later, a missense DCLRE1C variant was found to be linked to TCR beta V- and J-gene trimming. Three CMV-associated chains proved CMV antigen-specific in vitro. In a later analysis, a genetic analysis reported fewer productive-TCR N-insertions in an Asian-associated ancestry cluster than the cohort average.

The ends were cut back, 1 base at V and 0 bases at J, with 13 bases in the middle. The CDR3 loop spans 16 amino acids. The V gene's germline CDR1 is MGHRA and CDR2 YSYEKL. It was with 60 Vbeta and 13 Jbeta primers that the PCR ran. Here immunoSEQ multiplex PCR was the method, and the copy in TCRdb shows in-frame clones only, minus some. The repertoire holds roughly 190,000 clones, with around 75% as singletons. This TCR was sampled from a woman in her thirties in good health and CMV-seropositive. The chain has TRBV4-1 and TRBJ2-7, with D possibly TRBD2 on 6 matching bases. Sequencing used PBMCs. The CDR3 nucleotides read TGCGCCAGCAGCCAAGCCAGCGGGCCGCCCTCCTACGAGCAGTACTTC. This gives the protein CASSQASGPPSYEQYF.